This passage covers 15 T cell receptor beta chains from one sample sequenced in a study of blood T cell repertoires in COVID-19. Generated by immunoSEQ multiplex PCR, the TCRdb table keeps only in-frame clones and is missing some. This repertoire shows about 200,000 clones, about 90% found once; its top ten account for 2.2%. Sequenced sample: peripheral blood. The receptors shown here come from a woman aged 45 to 65 with acute or convalescent COVID-19.

This chain uses TRBV7-8 with TRBJ2-3, with 15 bases aligning to TRBD2. J lost 4 bases, V lost 5 bases, and 4 bases had no gene match. Germline assignment: CDR1 SGHVS and CDR2 FQNEAQ. This CDR3 has 16 amino acids. The CDR3 reads CASSPGLAGGADTQYF. Here the CDR3 DNA reads TGTGCCAGCAGCCCCGGACTAGCGGGAGGGGCAGATACGCAGTATTTT.

V and J are TRBV6-5 and TRBJ1-5, with D unresolved. Germline V gene sequence: CDR1 MNHEY, CDR2 SVGAGI. This CDR3 has 12 amino acids. The ends were cut back, 10 bases at V and 6 bases at J, with 13 bases in the middle. CDR3 DNA sequence: TGTGCCATCGCCACAAGTACTCAGCCCCAGCATTTT. This encodes CAIATSTQPQHF.

The chain is built from TRBV4-1 and TRBJ1-1; no definite D call. There are 15 residues in the CDR3. Trimming shortened V by 0 bases and J by 5 bases, and 13 bases separated the two germline ends. CDR1 and CDR2 (germline): MGHRA, YSYEKL. This CDR3 is CASSQDPGLSTEAFF. The CDR3 DNA sequence: TGCGCCAGCAGCCAAGATCCAGGCCTTAGTACTGAAGCTTTCTTT.

V gene TRBV6-2 or TRBV6-3 combines with J gene TRBJ2-2, with 8 bases lining up with TRBD1. The V gene end was trimmed by 5 bases and the J gene end by 4 bases; junction bases not matched to a gene: 3. This CDR3 has 14 amino acids. Germline V gene sequence: CDR1 MNHEY, CDR2 SVGEGT. CDR3 in DNA: TGTGCCAGCAGTAGACAGGGGCGCACCGGGGAGCTGTTTTTT. Protein sequence: CASSRQGRTGELFF.

V gene TRBV24-1 combines with J gene TRBJ1-2; D might be TRBD1 (6 bases). The V end lost 5 bases, the J end lost 3 bases, and 15 bases lay between the germline ends. The CDR3 covers 15 residues. CDR1 and CDR2 from the germline V gene are KGHDR and SFDVKD. CDR3 nucleotide sequence: TGTGCCACCAGTGGGACAGAAGGGTCCGACTATGGCTACACCTTC. Protein sequence: CATSGTEGSDYGYTF.

The rearrangement uses TRBV4-3 and TRBJ2-3; TRBD2 aligns across 7 bases. V lost 1 base, J lost 0 bases, and 7 bases stayed unmatched. There are 17 residues in the CDR3. Germline-derived CDR1 and CDR2 are LGHNA and YSLEER. This CDR3 is CASSQARETLSTDTQYF. DNA of the CDR3: TGCGCCAGCAGCCAAGCGCGGGAGACCCTTAGCACAGATACGCAGTATTTT.

This clone was observed a few times. The chain uses TRBV2 and TRBJ2-2; a weak D match, TRBD2 (6 bases). Trimming took off 3 bases at V and 7 bases at J, with 21 bases between the two ends. CDR1 is SNHLY, CDR2 FYNNEI, per germline. This CDR3 contains 17 residues. Here the CDR3 reads CASSEGVSRGTFGELFF. The CDR3 nucleotides read TGTGCCAGCAGTGAGGGGGTTTCGCGGGGAACTTTCGGGGAGCTGTTTTTT.

This chain links TRBV14 with TRBJ1-4; 7 nucleotides align to TRBD1. The CDR3 extends over 16 amino acids. V lost 3 bases and J lost 2; bases outside the gene matches: 6. Germline V gives CDR1 SGHDN, CDR2 FVKESK. In DNA form, the CDR3 reads TGTGCCAGCAGCCAGATTCCGGGACAGACTAATGAAAAACTGTTTTTT. It specifies CASSQIPGQTNEKLFF.

The V call is TRBV5-1, the J call TRBJ1-1, with D unclear. V gave up 2 bases and J gave up 1 base, with 9 bases separating them. The germline V gene has CDR1 SGHRS and CDR2 YFSETQ. This CDR3 region has 14 residues. The CDR3 DNA sequence: TGCGCCAGCAGCTTTACGACATCGAACACTGAAGCTTTCTTT. It specifies CASSFTTSNTEAFF.

This clone appeared once. The chain couples TRBV5-1 to TRBJ2-1; TRBD2 matches 12 bases. V trimming: 4 bases; J trimming: 7 bases; junction bases outside the gene matches: 6. The germline CDR1 and CDR2 sequences are SGHRS and YFSETQ. CDR3 length: 15 amino acids. The CDR3 loop is CASSAPSGGANEQFF. The DNA of the CDR3 is TGCGCCAGCAGCGCCCCTAGCGGGGGGGCAAATGAGCAGTTCTTC. Variable domain in full (rest from reference TRBV5-1 and TRBJ2-1): KAGVTQTPRYLIKTRGQQVTLSCSPISGHRSVSWYQQTPGQGLQFLFEYFSETQRNKGNFPGRFSGRQFSNSRSEMNVSTLELGDSALYLCASSAPSGGANEQFFGPGTRLTVL.

The CDR3: CASSNTGVLGDTIYF. CDR3 sequence (DNA): TGTGCCAGCAGCAATACGGGGGTTTTGGGTGACACCATATATTTT. V and J are TRBV7-7 and TRBJ1-3; possible D gene TRBD1, 5 bases. In germline, CDR1 is SSHAT, CDR2 FNYEAQ (reference sequence). There are 15 residues in the CDR3. V lost 5 bases and J 8 bases, leaving 19 bases between the germline ends.

This clone came up a few times. The rearrangement links TRBV5-1 to TRBJ1-1; D not certain. Germline V gene sequence: CDR1 SGHRS, CDR2 YFSETQ. This CDR3 comprises 13 residues. V shed 0 bases and J shed 1 base, with 4 bases lying between them. The CDR3, as DNA: TGCGCCAGCAGCTTGGACAGGAACACTGAAGCTTTCTTT. Translated: CASSLDRNTEAFF.

This clone appeared once. The DNA for the CDR3 is TGTGCCAGCAGCTCGGACAGCCTAGGGTTTGCAACTAATGAAAAACTGTTTTTT. This encodes CASSSDSLGFATNEKLFF. This chain connects TRBV11-2 to TRBJ1-4; tentative D call: TRBD1 (6 bases). The CDR3 contains 18 residues. Germline V gene lookup returns CDR1 SGHAT and CDR2 FQNNGV. The V end lost 4 bases, the J end lost 0 bases, and 18 bases lay between the germline ends.

CDR3 protein: CASSILAGVEQYF. Written as DNA, the CDR3 is TGTGCCAGCAGCATACTAGCGGGGGTCGAGCAGTACTTC. The J gene is TRBJ2-7, the V gene TRBV7-9, with TRBD2 matching 11 bases. The CDR3 runs to 13 residues. Germline trimming cut 5 bases from V and 6 bases from J; bases unmatched to any gene: 3. Germline V CDR1 and CDR2: SEHNR, FQNEAQ (reference sequence).

This clone was observed a few times. The chain joins TRBV24-1 to TRBJ2-1, with D perhaps TRBD1 (5 bases). Between the trimmed V and J ends, which lost 9 bases and 6 bases, there was a span of 14 bases. Germline V gives CDR1 KGHDR, CDR2 SFDVKD. The CDR3 spans 13 residues. The chain's CDR3 is CATEGAFPNEQFF. The CDR3 DNA reads as TGTGCCACCGAAGGGGCCTTCCCCAATGAGCAGTTCTTC.